These 27 T cell receptor beta chains were sequenced from one sample in a study of blood T cell repertoires in COVID-19. The assay was immunoSEQ multiplex PCR, and TCRdb's table has in-frame clones only and misses some. This table holds 170,000 or so clones, about 87% found once. Material: peripheral blood. These receptors originate from a man in his 60s with COVID-19, enrolled during active disease.

The chain uses TRBV12-3 or TRBV12-4 and TRBJ1-1; tentatively, D is TRBD1 (6 bases). V was trimmed by 3 bases and J by 1 base, leaving 6 bases between them. The CDR3 loop spans 13 amino acids. The chain's CDR3 is CASSLGQNTEAFF. CDR3 in DNA: TGTGCCAGCAGTTTGGGACAGAACACTGAAGCTTTCTTT.

The chain has TRBV29-1 and TRBJ1-1; the D gene is possibly TRBD1 (6 bases). Trimming cost V 6 bases and J 3 bases, with 11 bases left between them. Per the germline V gene, CDR1 is SQVTM and CDR2 is ANQGSEA. The CDR3 has 12 amino acids. This chain's CDR3 is CSVLQGYTEAFF. Written as DNA, the CDR3 is TGCAGCGTCCTACAGGGATACACTGAAGCTTTCTTT.

The chain has TRBV19 and TRBJ2-2; TRBD1 matches 7 bases. There are 15 residues in the CDR3. V was pared by 3 bases and J by 6 bases, with 7 bases of the junction left unmatched. The V gene's germline CDR1 is LNHDA and CDR2 SQIVND (reference sequence). The CDR3 DNA reads as TGTGCCAGTAGTATTGAGACAGGGTTCTCCGGGGAGCTGTTTTTT. Translated, it gives CASSIETGFSGELFF.

The rearrangement uses TRBV7-2 and TRBJ1-4, with a possible D match to TRBD1 (5 bases). This CDR3 has 15 amino acids. Trimming stripped 3 bases from V and 0 bases from J, with 8 bases between. From germline, CDR1 is SGHTA and CDR2 FQGNSA. This CDR3 reads CASSLGPATNEKLFF. Written as DNA, the CDR3 is TGTGCCAGCAGCTTGGGGCCCGCAACTAATGAAAAACTGTTTTTT.

The rearrangement links TRBV7-6 to TRBJ2-7; 9 bases line up with TRBD1. V was pared by 1 base and J by 4 bases, with 17 bases of the junction left unmatched. The germline gives CDR1 SGHVS, CDR2 FNYEAQ. CDR3 size: 19 residues. This CDR3 is CASSLGPASTGDRVYEQYF. CDR3 nucleotide sequence: TGTGCCAGCAGCTTAGGCCCGGCGTCCACCGGGGACAGGGTGTACGAGCAGTACTTC. Looking up the rest from reference TRBV7-6 and TRBJ2-7 gives the full variable domain: GAGVSQSPRYKVTKRGQDVALRCDPISGHVSLYWYRQALGQGPEFLTYFNYEAQQDKSGLPNDRFSAERPEGSISTLTIQRTEQRDSAMYRCASSLGPASTGDRVYEQYFGPGTRLTVT.

The DNA for the CDR3 is TGTGCCAGCAGCGCCAGCGGGACAGGGGGCACTGAAGCTTTCTTT. This gives the protein CASSASGTGGTEAFF. The chain employs TRBV11-3 and TRBJ1-1, with 11 bases matching TRBD1. The V segment lost 5 bases and the J segment 4 bases; nucleotides outside the gene matches: 6. CDR3 size: 15 residues. From germline, CDR1 is SGHNT and CDR2 YENEEA.

V gene TRBV2 combines with J gene TRBJ1-3; D is perhaps TRBD1 (5 bases). This CDR3 is 17 amino acids long. Looked up from germline, CDR1 is SNHLY and CDR2 is FYNNEI. Trimming pared 6 bases from V and 4 bases from J, leaving 22 bases between. In nucleotides, the CDR3 is TGTGCCAGCAGAGACAGTCTGGGCCCCGGGGGAGGAAACACCATATATTTT. Amino acids: CASRDSLGPGGGNTIYF.

This clone occurred once. The V and J genes are TRBV18 and TRBJ2-3; 7 bases map to TRBD2. The CDR3 extends over 13 amino acids. CDR1 and CDR2 from the germline V gene are KGHSH and LQKENI. V lost 4 bases and J lost 6; bases outside the gene matches: 4. CDR3 loop: CASSRTSSDTQYF. The CDR3 nucleotides are TGTGCCAGCTCACGGACTAGTTCGGATACGCAGTATTTT. Filled out from reference TRBV18 and TRBJ2-3, the complete variable domain reads NAGVMQNPRHLVRRRGQEARLRCSPMKGHSHVYWYRQLPEEGLKFMVYLQKENIIDESGMPKERFSAEFPKEGPSILRIQQVVRGDSAAYFCASSRTSSDTQYFGPGTRLTVL.

The chain has TRBV24-1 and TRBJ1-2, with 7 bases lining up with TRBD1. CDR1 KGHDR and CDR2 SFDVKD come from the germline V gene. The CDR3 loop spans 14 amino acids. V shed 4 bases and J 10 bases; nucleotides not matched to a gene: 11. This chain's CDR3 is CATSDSRTGLIYTF. The CDR3 nucleotides read TGTGCCACCAGTGACTCCAGGACAGGTTTGATCTACACCTTC.

This clone was observed once. Here the CDR3 reads CASSLQAGYMNTEAFF. The CDR3 nucleotides read TGTGCCAGCAGCTTACAGGCAGGTTACATGAACACTGAAGCTTTCTTT. The chain employs TRBV5-8 and TRBJ1-1; D perhaps matches TRBD1 (5 bases). The V gene's germline CDR1 is SGHTS and CDR2 YDEGEE. The ends were cut back, 2 bases at V and 0 bases at J, with 14 bases in the middle. The length of the CDR3 is 16 residues.

The genes are TRBV15 and TRBJ1-2; tentatively, D is TRBD1 (6 bases). With 5 bases removed from V and 5 bases from J, the gap between germline ends came to 18 bases. The CDR3 consists of 15 residues. Germline loops: CDR1 LNHNV, CDR2 YYDKDF (reference sequence). The CDR3 DNA reads as TGTGCCACCAGCCCTGGGAGGGGGAGAGGGTATGGCTACACCTTC. Translating it yields CATSPGRGRGYGYTF.

The rearrangement joins TRBV11-1 to TRBJ2-7; 15 bases fit TRBD2. The CDR3 length is 16 residues. The germline CDR1 and CDR2 sequences are SGHAT and FQDESV (reference sequence). With V trimmed by 3 bases and J by 1 base, 1 base remained unmatched. The CDR3 DNA sequence: TGTGCCAGCAGCTTGGGACTAGCGGGGGGTTCCTACGAGCAGTACTTC. This sequence encodes CASSLGLAGGSYEQYF.

The CDR3: CASRTAGGRYEQYF. The CDR3 DNA reads as TGTGCCAGCAGAACAGCGGGGGGGCGGTACGAGCAGTACTTC. The chain recombines TRBV28 with TRBJ2-7; TRBD2 agrees at 10 bases. Germline V lookup: CDR1 MDHEN, CDR2 SYDVKM. After removal of 6 bases from V and 4 bases from J, the junction contained 6 bases not matched to a gene. CDR3 length equals 14 residues.

The chain uses TRBV7-9 and TRBJ2-7, with TRBD1 as a possible D gene (6 bases). Trimming removed 4 bases at V and 3 bases at J, with 16 bases between. Germline loops: CDR1 SEHNR, CDR2 FQNEAQ (reference sequence). The CDR3 consists of 15 residues. Here the CDR3 reads CASSWTAPTHYEQYF. The CDR3 DNA sequence: TGTGCCAGCAGCTGGACAGCCCCAACCCACTACGAGCAGTACTTC.

This chain uses TRBV7-2 with TRBJ2-7; 8 positions agree with TRBD1. Trimming removed 5 bases from V and 0 bases from J; junction bases left unmatched: 6. This CDR3 has 15 residues. The germline CDR1 and CDR2 sequences are SGHTA and FQGNSA. This CDR3 is CASSPWTGSSYEQYF. In DNA form, the CDR3 reads TGTGCCAGCAGCCCTTGGACAGGGAGCTCCTACGAGCAGTACTTC.

The genes are TRBV7-3 and TRBJ1-1, with 8 bases that match TRBD1. With 5 bases clipped from V and 1 base from J, the junction kept 0 bases outside the gene matches. This CDR3 contains 13 residues. CDR1 SGHTA and CDR2 FQGTGA come from the germline V gene. The DNA for the CDR3 is TGTGCCAGCAGCACAGGGGGGAACACTGAAGCTTTCTTT. Translation: CASSTGGNTEAFF.

The gene calls are TRBV7-3 and TRBJ2-7, with D unresolved. CDR1 and CDR2 (germline): SGHTA, FQGTGA. V was cut by 3 bases and J by 2 bases, with 11 bases left in between. CDR3 size: 14 residues. Here the CDR3 reads CASSLGPGPYEQYF. As DNA, the CDR3 is TGTGCCAGCAGCTTGGGCCCTGGGCCCTACGAGCAGTACTTC.

The CDR3, as DNA: TGTGCCAGCAGCTTCGACAGGGGCACAAGCTCCTACGAGCAGTACTTC. This sequence encodes CASSFDRGTSSYEQYF. The chain uses TRBV7-2 and TRBJ2-7; 8 bases are a match to TRBD1. The CDR3 loop spans 16 amino acids. The V gene's germline CDR1 is SGHTA and CDR2 FQGNSA. V trimming: 3 bases; J trimming: 0 bases; junction bases outside the gene matches: 7.

The chain joins TRBV7-3 to TRBJ2-6; perhaps TRBD1 as D (6 bases). V lost 5 bases to trimming and J lost 2 bases, with 13 bases between them. The CDR3 loop spans 16 amino acids. CDR1 is SGHTA and CDR2 is FQGTGA in the germline V gene. CDR3 sequence: CASSPLQGTGANVLTF. CDR3 nucleotides: TGTGCCAGCAGCCCACTACAGGGTACTGGGGCCAACGTCCTGACTTTC. The whole variable domain, filled in from reference TRBV7-3 and TRBJ2-6, reads GAGVSQTPSNKVTEKGKYVELRCDPISGHTALYWYRQSLGQGPEFLIYFQGTGAADDSGLPNDRFFAVRPEGSVSTLKIQRTERGDSAVYLCASSPLQGTGANVLTFGAGSRLTVL.

The V call is TRBV2, the J call TRBJ1-1, with 7 bases identical to TRBD1. V shed 7 bases and J 4 bases; nucleotides not matched to a gene: 9. Germline values: CDR1 SNHLY, CDR2 FYNNEI. The CDR3 loop spans 14 amino acids. The CDR3 protein is CASTTDGQATEAFF. In DNA, the CDR3 is TGTGCCAGCACCACGGACGGACAGGCCACTGAAGCTTTCTTT.

V and J are TRBV19 and TRBJ1-5; tentatively, D is TRBD1 (6 bases). CDR1 is LNHDA and CDR2 is SQIVND in the germline V gene (reference sequence). The ends were cut back, 5 bases at V and 4 bases at J, with 12 bases in the middle. The length of the CDR3 is 14 residues. CDR3 in amino acids: CASSPGAGNQPQHF. The CDR3 DNA sequence: TGTGCCAGTAGTCCAGGGGCTGGTAATCAGCCCCAGCATTTT.

This clone has only a few counts. The V call is TRBV7-6, the J call TRBJ1-1; D possibly corresponds to TRBD1 (5 bases). There are 14 residues in the CDR3. Germline values: CDR1 SGHVS, CDR2 FNYEAQ. V was shortened by 4 bases and J by 1 base, with 10 bases between the two germline ends. The CDR3 spells CASSSTGGNTEAFF. The DNA of the CDR3 is TGTGCCAGCAGCTCGACGGGGGGGAACACTGAAGCTTTCTTT.

This chain connects TRBV6-1 to TRBJ2-7, with TRBD2 matching over 16 bases. With V trimmed by 4 bases and J by 2 bases, 8 bases remained unmatched. This CDR3 has 18 amino acids. Germline V gene sequence: CDR1 MNHNS, CDR2 SASEGT. The CDR3 is CASSVKPGLAGGAYEQYF. The CDR3 bases are TGTGCCAGCAGTGTGAAACCGGGACTAGCGGGAGGGGCCTACGAGCAGTACTTC.

The CDR3 sequence: CASSLTGLAGTGELFF. In DNA, the CDR3 is TGTGCCAGCAGCTTAACAGGACTAGCGGGGACCGGGGAGCTGTTTTTT. V gene TRBV7-2 combines with J gene TRBJ2-2; 12 bases are a match to TRBD2. Trimming removed 2 bases from V and 5 bases from J; junction bases left unmatched: 3. The CDR3 is 16 residues long. Germline V lookup: CDR1 SGHTA, CDR2 FQGNSA.

CDR3 DNA sequence: TGCGCCAGCAGCTTGGAGGAGGGCCGAGGGAATGAGCAGTTCTTC. Its translation: CASSLEEGRGNEQFF. This rearrangement joins TRBV5-1 to TRBJ2-1, with a weak D call TRBD2 (6 bases). From germline, CDR1 is SGHRS and CDR2 YFSETQ. This CDR3 region has 15 residues. V was trimmed by 0 bases and J by 7 bases, leaving 14 bases between them.

The chain's CDR3 is CASSAQQGRSSGANVLTF. The CDR3 nucleotides are TGTGCCAGCAGTGCGCAACAGGGGAGAAGTTCTGGGGCCAACGTCCTGACTTTC. The chain employs TRBV6-1 and TRBJ2-6; 7 nucleotides match TRBD1. Germline V gene lookup returns CDR1 MNHNS and CDR2 SASEGT. CDR3 length equals 18 residues. The V segment lost 4 bases and the J segment 1 base; nucleotides outside the gene matches: 10.

The CDR3 loop reads CASAYGQNYGYTF. CDR3 coding DNA: TGTGCCAGCGCATACGGACAAAACTATGGCTACACCTTC. The genes are TRBV6-5 and TRBJ1-2; a weak D match, TRBD1 (5 bases). Trimming pared 8 bases from V and 2 bases from J, leaving 12 bases between. The CDR3 loop spans 13 amino acids. Per germline, CDR1 MNHEY and CDR2 SVGAGI.